This T cell receptor (beta chain) was captured by sequencing in a study of beta chain features in type 1 diabetes (dated by TCRdb to about 2018). Concerning the study at large: Patients and healthy donors did not differ in mean age, gender distribution, total cell number or subset yield. A total of some 110 million sorted cells were examined across all samples, and a strong correlation was observed between cell number per subset and RNA yield. The study compared TCRB repertoires of sorted circulating CD4+ T cell subsets between recently diagnosed type 1 diabetes patients and matched healthy donors. Naive and central memory subsets were obtained from all 30 or so donors, but regulatory and stem cell-like memory subsets were isolated from only 8 patients and roughly 8 healthy donors. Study-wide findings and limitations: Naive, central memory and regulatory TCRB repertoires appeared more similar among patients than among healthy donors. Shorter templates might have been favored by PCR, but patient and control samples were amplified and corrected together, so both groups would have been affected equally by any skew. Because small numbers of individuals were included in the HLA sub-analyses, any influence of HLA type on TCRB rearrangement was left unresolved. A moderate but significant shortening of TCRB CDR3 length was observed in type 1 diabetes patients in all four CD4+ subsets. At VDJ recombination sites, type 1 diabetes patients had fewer insertions and more deleted nucleotides, which implies abnormalities in thymic rearrangement. Because cDNA was sequenced instead of genomic DNA, highly expressing activated cells could be over-represented, though the groups showed no difference in activation or CD3 levels.

The entire isolated RNA was reverse transcribed using the High Capacity cDNA Reverse Transcription Kit, and thus expressed TCRB transcripts were sequenced. Naive, central memory and regulatory T cell samples underwent deep immunoSEQ sequencing, averaging around 4 million total reads per sample. After sorted cells were lysed in RLT buffer, RNA was extracted with DNase-treated RNeasy Micro or Mini kits, with the choice depending on cell number. To prevent cross-contamination, each cell subset was processed individually, whereas patient and healthy donor samples were processed jointly. TCRB sequences were amplified from cDNA with the immunoSEQ multiplex PCR, producing 87-bp fragments spanning the CDR3 region. Amplicons were sequenced on the Illumina HiSeq platform. The paper's data handling went like this. Synthetic template baselines were used to correct PCR bias computationally, reads within Hamming distance 2 were collapsed together, and singletons that could not be merged were discarded. Reads were aligned to IMGT to assign V, D and J genes, CDR3 length, and insertions or deletions at six rearrangement sites. Within each subset, clonotype counts were normalized to sorted cell number, after which true diversity and Gini coefficients were computed with the tcR R package. The overlap coefficient, calculated on TCRB nucleotide sequences, was used to measure repertoire sharing. Out-of-frame TCRB sequences from naive cells were analyzed as a proxy for the pre-selection repertoire. What TCRdb holds here is the immuneACCESS table cut down to in-frame rearrangements. Part of the clones is not present; checked against another copy, under half of the missing clones reflect an unresolved V gene, and the others are unexplained. V, J and clone size derive from that table, while D and trimming were established from the DNA sequence. This sample has about 740,000 clones in its table, and roughly 12% of those were observed once. Around 0.022% of the sample is in the top ten clones.

Notes on this clone: No antigen is known for it. Base qualities are not provided; no much larger clone lies one nucleotide away.

Each donor gave one peripheral blood draw, about 110 mL on average, collected into heparinised tubes. A BD FACSAria II was used to sort naive, central memory, regulatory and stem cell-like memory CD4+ T cells with a panel that included CD45RO, CCR7, CD25, CD127, CD95 and CD27. A purity above 95% was achieved for all sorted populations. PBMCs were isolated right away by Lymphoprep density gradient centrifugation and were stained directly, without culture. To minimize batch effects, samples were stained and sorted in pairs, one healthy donor with one patient per experiment. Ends trimmed: V by 4 bases, J by 11 bases; bases unmatched to a gene: 9. Including the terminal cysteine and phenylalanine, the CDR3 comprises 13 residues. CDR3 DNA is the only sequence kept; it has 39 bases, read in frame from the first base. CDR1 and CDR2 are drawn from the germline V gene (reference sequence): SEHNR, FQNEAQ.

The rearrangement joined TRBV7-9 to TRBJ1-2; the junction holds 8 bases that match TRBD1. This receptor was identified in a man between 18 and 29 years old with type 1 diabetes. Sample: naive CD4+ T cells from blood. The cell subset or site tag for this specimen amounts to: true naive CD4+ T cells. The CDR3 loop reads CASSSTGQGVYTF. The nucleotide sequence reads as follows: TGTGCCAGCAGCTCCACCGGACAGGGAGTATACACCTTC.